This record covers a single TCR beta chain. TCRdb's table, derived via immunoSEQ multiplex PCR, lists solely in-frame clones and lacks some. The profile shows tens of thousands of clones, nearly 95% of them singletons. This record belongs to a study of T cell changes during pregnancy in multiple sclerosis. Looked up from germline, CDR1 is SGHRS and CDR2 is YFSETQ. Trimming removed 5 bases from V and 8 bases from J; junction bases left unmatched: 11. There are 14 residues in the CDR3. Sequencing was performed on CD4+ T cells from peripheral blood mononuclear cells, taken in the second trimester of pregnancy. This clonotype was sampled from a female donor with multiple sclerosis, enrolled in a pregnancy study. The chain uses TRBV5-1 and TRBJ1-2, with TRBD1 identical over 8 bases. The CDR3 DNA is TGCGCCAGCAGTCAAGGACAGGGCGGCTACGGCTACACCTTC. Translation gives CASSQGQGGYGYTF.